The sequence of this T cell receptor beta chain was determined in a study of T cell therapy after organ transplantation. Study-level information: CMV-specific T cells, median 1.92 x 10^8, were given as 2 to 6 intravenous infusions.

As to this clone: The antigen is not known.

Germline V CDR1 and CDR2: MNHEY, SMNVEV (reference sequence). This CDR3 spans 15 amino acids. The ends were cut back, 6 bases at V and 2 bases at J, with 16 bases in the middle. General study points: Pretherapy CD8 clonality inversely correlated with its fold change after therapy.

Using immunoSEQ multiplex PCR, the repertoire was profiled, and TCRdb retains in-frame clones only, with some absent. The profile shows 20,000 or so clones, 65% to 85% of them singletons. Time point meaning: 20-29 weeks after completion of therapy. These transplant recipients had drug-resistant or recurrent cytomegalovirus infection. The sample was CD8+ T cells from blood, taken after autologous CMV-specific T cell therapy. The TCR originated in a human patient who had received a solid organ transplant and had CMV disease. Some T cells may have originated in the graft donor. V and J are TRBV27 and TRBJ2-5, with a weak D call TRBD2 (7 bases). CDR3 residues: CASSPIQGLQETQYF. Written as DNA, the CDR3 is TGTGCCAGCAGCCCGATACAGGGACTACAAGAGACCCAGTACTTC.